One sample yielded the 13 T cell receptor beta chains listed below, sequenced in a study of TIL therapy for anti-PD-1-resistant metastatic lung cancer. Sequencing used immunoSEQ v3. Produced via immunoSEQ multiplex PCR; TCRdb's table is partial and in-frame only. The repertoire consists of about 60,000 clones, with roughly 84% occurring once and the leading ten covering approximately 2.4%. Time point meaning: pre-treatment sample, taken before nivolumab and TIL therapy. The source material was blood, sampled at baseline. These receptors were obtained from a person aged 25 to 79 with non-small cell lung cancer.

The chain has TRBV24-1 and TRBJ1-5, with 7 bases matching TRBD1. With V trimmed by 5 bases and J by 1 base, 4 bases remained unmatched. Germline V gene sequence: CDR1 KGHDR, CDR2 SFDVKD. The CDR3 covers 15 residues. This CDR3 reads CATSASGGSNQPQHF. CDR3 DNA sequence: TGTGCCACCAGTGCCTCAGGGGGGAGCAATCAGCCCCAGCATTTT.

The CDR3 bases are TGTGCCAGCAGTTTAAACAGGCTGGGAGAAGCTTTCTTT. This codes for CASSLNRLGEAFF. This chain uses TRBV27 with TRBJ1-1, with D possibly TRBD1 on 5 matching bases. The CDR3 has 13 amino acids. In germline, CDR1 is MNHEY, CDR2 SMNVEV (reference sequence). Trimming shortened V by 2 bases and J by 8 bases, and 12 bases separated the two germline ends.

The chain links TRBV5-5 to TRBJ1-3; TRBD1 matches at 7 bases. The CDR3 sequence is 15 residues long. The J segment lost 0 bases and the V segment lost 4 bases, leaving 4 bases of the junction unmatched. CDR1 and CDR2 from the germline V gene are SGHKS and YYEKEE (reference sequence). CDR3 bases: TGTGCCAGCAGCCGGAGGGACAGCTCTGGAAACACCATATATTTT. Translated, it gives CASSRRDSSGNTIYF.

This clone occurred once. J is TRBJ2-7 and V is TRBV27, with unresolved D. This CDR3 has 13 residues. Per the germline V gene, CDR1 is MNHEY and CDR2 is SMNVEV (reference sequence). V was cut by 6 bases and J by 3 bases, with 12 bases left in between. The CDR3 sequence is CASSPGRSYEQYF. Here the CDR3 DNA reads TGTGCCAGCAGCCCTGGACGGAGCTACGAGCAGTACTTC.

The V and J genes are TRBV7-3 and TRBJ2-7, with D tentatively TRBD2 (5 bases). The germline gives CDR1 SGHTA, CDR2 FQGTGA. CDR3 length: 13 residues. Trimming took 2 bases from V and 7 from J, leaving 12 bases between them. CDR3 bases: TGTGCCAGCAGCTTATTCGGCTCGGGAGAGCAGTACTTC. This gives the protein CASSLFGSGEQYF.

The V gene is TRBV4-2, the J gene TRBJ1-4, with D perhaps matching TRBD1 (5 bases). V lost 0 bases and J 3 bases, leaving 11 bases between the germline ends. From germline, CDR1 is LGHNA and CDR2 YNFKEQ. The CDR3 covers 16 residues. The CDR3 DNA is TGTGCCAGCAGCCAAGATCAAGGGGTAGCTAATGAAAAACTGTTTTTT. Translated, it gives CASSQDQGVANEKLFF.

The chain is built from TRBV6-1 and TRBJ2-6, with 7 bases matching TRBD2. After removal of 2 bases from V and 3 bases from J, the junction contained 10 bases not matched to a gene. Germline CDR1 MNHNS, CDR2 SASEGT. CDR3 length: 18 amino acids. The CDR3 DNA follows: TGTGCCAGCAGTGAATCTTGGGCGGGAGTAGGTGGGGCCAACGTCCTGACTTTC. As protein: CASSESWAGVGGANVLTF.

The table lists this clone with a few counts. The chain joins TRBV4-2 to TRBJ1-1; 8 positions match TRBD1. CDR3 length equals 14 residues. The junction had 4 bases not matched to a gene; V was cut back by 3 bases and J by 4 bases. From germline, CDR1 is LGHNA and CDR2 YNFKEQ. The CDR3 region is CASSHLTGATEAFF. CDR3 bases: TGTGCCAGCAGCCACCTGACAGGGGCCACTGAAGCTTTCTTT.

V usage is TRBV25-1 and J usage is TRBJ1-5; 7 bases agree with TRBD1. With 2 bases clipped from V and 5 bases from J, the junction kept 15 bases outside the gene matches. CDR3 length: 18 amino acids. Germline V gives CDR1 MGHDK, CDR2 SYGVNS. CDR3 region: CASSETPGVSGGDQPQHF. Here the CDR3 DNA reads TGTGCCAGCAGTGAAACTCCCGGAGTATCAGGGGGGGATCAGCCCCAGCATTTT.

This sequence joins TRBV6-1 and TRBJ2-5; a weak D match, TRBD2 (5 bases). Germline V lookup: CDR1 MNHNS, CDR2 SASEGT. The CDR3 contains 13 residues. Trimming cost V 3 bases and J 5 bases, with 10 bases left between them. CDR3 in amino acids: CASSDSGWETQYF. The CDR3 region has the DNA TGTGCCAGCAGTGATTCGGGGTGGGAGACCCAGTACTTC.

This chain uses TRBV28 with TRBJ1-3; no clear D. The CDR3 length is 14 residues. The germline V gene encodes CDR1 MDHEN and CDR2 SYDVKM. Trimming shortened V by 8 bases and J by 0 bases, and 11 bases separated the two germline ends. The CDR3 coding sequence is TGTGCCAGCGGAGGTTCGAGCTCTGGAAACACCATATATTTT. Its translation: CASGGSSSGNTIYF.

This chain connects TRBV30 to TRBJ2-3; D is perhaps TRBD2 (6 bases). The ends were cut back, 7 bases at V and 0 bases at J, with 17 bases in the middle. The CDR3 consists of 15 residues. CDR1 is GTSNPN, CDR2 SVGIG, per germline (reference sequence). The CDR3 here is CAYDSAGISTDTQYF. Written as DNA, the CDR3 is TGTGCCTATGACTCGGCGGGGATTAGCACAGATACGCAGTATTTT.

The chain is built from TRBV27 and TRBJ1-1; D possibly corresponds to TRBD1 (5 bases). This CDR3 is 13 amino acids long. The germline V gene encodes CDR1 MNHEY and CDR2 SMNVEV (reference sequence). V dropped 6 bases and J dropped 2 bases, with 10 bases sitting between them. The CDR3 nucleotides read TGTGCCAGCAGGGGGGTAGTCAACACTGAAGCTTTCTTT. Protein: CASRGVVNTEAFF.